The clone carrying this T cell receptor (beta chain) was counted ten times or more. The data derive from a study of T cells in Graves' hyperthyroidism and ophthalmopathy. Germline V gene sequence: CDR1 MNHEY, CDR2 SVGEGT. The germline V and J ends were trimmed by 7 bases and 4 bases, with 13 bases remaining between them. There are 13 residues in the CDR3. It was RNA transcripts that yielded the amplified TCR beta CDR3 regions. The primer set for the first-round RT-PCR of the TCR CDR3 was HTBI. TCRdb used MiXCR to reprocess the multiplex PCR reads, holding one entry per CDR3 protein. Of roughly 180,000 distinct CDR3 sequences listed, about 18% are singletons.

The V and J genes are TRBV6-2 or TRBV6-3 and TRBJ1-1; a possible D gene is TRBD1 (5 bases). Sequencing was done on a sample of blood. The TCR comes from a woman between 50 and 59 years old with Graves' hyperthyroidism. The CDR3 here is CASKMTVGTEAFF. As DNA, the CDR3 is TGTGCCAGCAAGATGACAGTAGGCACTGAAGCTTTCTTT.